What follows describes a single TCR beta chain. The antigen is not known. During its preparation, the TCRbeta library received unique molecular identifiers. A single record per CDR3 protein comes from TCRdb applying MiXCR to the PCR reads. This sample has approximately 230,000 distinct CDR3 sequences, with 20% to 30% found just once. This sample is part of a study of T-cell reconstitution after alpha-beta-depleted transplantation in children. Study conclusions and caveats: After transplant, high TCRbeta diversity at day 60 in some patients arose from surviving recipient T cells and thymic progenitors.

Trimming pared 6 bases from V and 6 bases from J, leaving 13 bases between. CDR3 length: 12 amino acids. Per the germline V gene, CDR1 is SQVTM and CDR2 is ANQGSEA. The chain recombines TRBV29-1 with TRBJ2-3; D remains unclear. The receptor's source is a female patient aged 2-15 years who had a stem cell transplant for congenital amegakaryocytic thrombocytopenia, so the T cells may come from the graft donor. The input for sequencing was PBMCs, mostly from graft donor cells, taken 360 days after TCRalphabeta/CD19-depleted stem cell transplant. CDR3 sequence (DNA): TGCAGCGTCGAAAGTCTTGGGGATACGCAGTATTTT. It yields the protein CSVESLGDTQYF.